This T cell receptor (beta chain) was sequenced for a study of T cell responses to AZD1222 COVID-19 vaccine. Looking at the study overall: Second-dose intervals near 4 or 12 weeks were combined.

For this clone: Its antigen remains unknown.

Using immunoSEQ multiplex PCR, the repertoire was profiled, and TCRdb retains in-frame clones only, with some absent. The sample carries approximately 110,000 clones, 82% recorded once. Trimming shortened V by 4 bases and J by 3 bases, and 16 bases separated the two germline ends. The germline CDR1 and CDR2 sequences are SGHRS and YFSETQ. The CDR3 is made up of 16 amino acids. Study outcomes and limitations: The donor cohort was predominantly white British with a female majority, and clonal diversity may have been underestimated. Unmutated variant regions are reportedly the target of nearly half of TCRs that are spike-specific.

J is TRBJ1-4 and V is TRBV5-1, with D possibly TRBD1 on 6 matching bases. The sequences come from peripheral blood, collected on day 0 of AZD1222 vaccination. This TCR was sampled from an adult in good health. Written as DNA, the CDR3 is TGCGCCAGCAGCCCGGAACCGGGACAAGCTAATGAAAAACTGTTTTTT. Its protein product is CASSPEPGQANEKLFF.